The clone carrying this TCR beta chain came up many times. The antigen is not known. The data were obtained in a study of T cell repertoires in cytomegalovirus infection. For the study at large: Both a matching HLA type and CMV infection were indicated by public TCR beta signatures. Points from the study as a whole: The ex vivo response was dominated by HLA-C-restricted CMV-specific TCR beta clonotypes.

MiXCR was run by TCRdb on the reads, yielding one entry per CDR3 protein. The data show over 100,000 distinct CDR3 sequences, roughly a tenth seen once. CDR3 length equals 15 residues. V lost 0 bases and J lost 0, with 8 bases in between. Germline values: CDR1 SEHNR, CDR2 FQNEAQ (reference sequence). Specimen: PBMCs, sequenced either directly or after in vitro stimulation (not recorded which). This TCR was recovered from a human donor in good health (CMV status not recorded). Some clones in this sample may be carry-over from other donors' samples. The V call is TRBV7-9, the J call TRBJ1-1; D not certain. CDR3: CASSLAIGVNTEAFF. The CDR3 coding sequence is TGTGCCAGCAGCTTAGCGATTGGGGTGAACACTGAAGCTTTCTTT.